Following are 21 T cell receptor beta chains from one sample sequenced in a study of beta chain features in type 1 diabetes. Reverse transcription of all isolated RNA meant that expressed TCRB transcripts were sequenced. Produced via immunoSEQ multiplex PCR; TCRdb's table is partial and in-frame only. The repertoire holds 140,000 to 150,000 clones, with about 51% as singletons. The material sequenced was Tregs from blood. These receptors came from a man aged 18-30 years in good health.

Only a few counts were recorded for this clone. This sequence joins TRBV27 and TRBJ2-7, with a weak D call TRBD1 (6 bases). This CDR3 has 16 residues. Germline V CDR1 and CDR2: MNHEY, SMNVEV (reference sequence). V was shortened by 5 bases and J by 3 bases, with 20 bases between the two germline ends. The CDR3 sequence is CASSTLPGQKGYEQYF. CDR3 nucleotide sequence: TGTGCCAGCAGTACATTACCGGGACAAAAAGGCTACGAGCAGTACTTC.

The chain employs TRBV5-1 and TRBJ1-5; 7 bases are shared with TRBD1. The V and J ends lost 4 bases and 4 bases, in that order; junction bases with no gene match: 2. Germline values: CDR1 SGHRS, CDR2 YFSETQ. The CDR3 has 13 residues. DNA of the CDR3: TGCGCCAGCAGCACAGGGGCTAATCAGCCCCAGCATTTT. The encoded protein is CASSTGANQPQHF.

The CDR3 sequence is CASSLFRGRSTDTQYF. The CDR3 DNA sequence: TGTGCCAGCAGTTTATTCAGGGGACGGAGCACAGATACGCAGTATTTT. The J gene is TRBJ2-3, the V gene TRBV27, with a tentative D call TRBD1 (6 bases). This CDR3 is 16 amino acids long. CDR1 and CDR2 from the germline V gene are MNHEY and SMNVEV (reference sequence). V lost 1 base, J lost 0 bases, and 11 bases lay in between.

This clone was seen a few times. J is TRBJ2-1 and V is TRBV5-4; 7 bases align to TRBD2. Germline assignment: CDR1 SGHNT and CDR2 YYREEE (reference sequence). CDR3 length equals 16 residues. Trimming at V came to 0 bases and at J to 4 bases, leaving 7 bases not matched to a gene. CDR3 DNA sequence: TGTGCCAGCAGCTTGGGCGGGGGAGGGGTATACAATGAGCAGTTCTTC. Protein sequence: CASSLGGGGVYNEQFF.

V is TRBV7-8 and J is TRBJ1-4, with 9 bases matching TRBD1. Per the germline V gene, CDR1 is SGHVS and CDR2 is FQNEAQ. The V and J ends lost 2 bases and 6 bases, in that order; junction bases with no gene match: 1. This CDR3 comprises 14 residues. The CDR3 region is CASSLTGGYEKLFF. The CDR3 nucleotides read TGTGCCAGCAGCTTAACAGGGGGCTATGAAAAACTGTTTTTT.

The gene calls are TRBV5-1 and TRBJ1-4; TRBD1 agrees at 9 bases. Germline V gives CDR1 SGHRS, CDR2 YFSETQ. CDR3 size: 14 residues. The junction had 5 bases not matched to a gene; V was cut back by 4 bases and J by 7 bases. CDR3 DNA: TGCGCCAGCAGCGCGGGACAGGGCTTTGAAAAACTGTTTTTT. This sequence encodes CASSAGQGFEKLFF.

CDR3 DNA: TGCGCCAGCAGCTTGTCGGGTCCGGCGAGAGAGACTGAAGCTTTCTTT. Residues: CASSLSGPARETEAFF. The chain has TRBV5-1 and TRBJ1-1; D is uncertain. The germline V gene encodes CDR1 SGHRS and CDR2 YFSETQ. V gave up 1 base and J gave up 5 bases, with 18 bases separating them. The length of the CDR3 is 16 residues.

This clone was detected only a few times. J is TRBJ2-2 and V is TRBV28, with D possibly matching TRBD1 (6 bases). The CDR3 contains 16 residues. Germline V CDR1 and CDR2: MDHEN, SYDVKM. The V end was cut by 3 bases, the J end by 10 bases, with 21 bases between. CDR3 sequence (DNA): TGTGCCAGCAGTTTTCAGGGGAAGGTTTCAAGGTTGGAGCTGTTTTTT. Its protein is CASSFQGKVSRLELFF.

This clone was counted a single time. V and J are TRBV6-5 and TRBJ2-6; TRBD2 is a possible D gene (5 bases). CDR1 and CDR2 (germline): MNHEY, SVGAGI. The CDR3 sequence is 14 residues long. The V end lost 5 bases, the J end lost 1 base, and 6 bases lay between the germline ends. The CDR3 region has the DNA TGTGCCAGCAGTCGGGGTTCTGGGGCCAACGTCCTGACTTTC. It yields the protein CASSRGSGANVLTF.

The CDR3 DNA follows: TGTGCCAGCAGCTTGGCTCCCACCCCCCAGTACCAAGAGACCCAGTACTTC. Protein sequence: CASSLAPTPQYQETQYF. The chain links TRBV5-5 to TRBJ2-5; D unresolved. The V gene's germline CDR1 is SGHKS and CDR2 YYEKEE (reference sequence). Trimming pared 0 bases from V and 0 bases from J, leaving 15 bases between. The CDR3 spans 17 residues.

This clone was seen a few times. The gene calls are TRBV6-1 and TRBJ2-5; possibly TRBD2 for D (5 bases). TRBJ2-7 explains the end of the DNA better; the J call may be wrong. The CDR3 runs 14 residues. Germline-derived CDR1 and CDR2 are MNHNS and SASEGT. CDR3 DNA: TGTGCCAGCAGTGAACTGGAGGTCTCCTACGAGCAGTACTTC. It is translated as CASSELEVSYEQYF.

CDR3 loop: CASSQDNRANSPLHF. CDR3 coding DNA: TGTGCCAGCAGCCAAGATAACAGGGCTAATTCACCCCTCCACTTT. This sequence joins TRBV5-4 and TRBJ1-6; weak D call: TRBD1 (6 bases). In germline, CDR1 is SGHNT, CDR2 YYREEE (reference sequence). V lost 4 bases and J 6 bases, leaving 14 bases between the germline ends. This CDR3 region has 15 residues. The whole variable domain, remainder taken from reference TRBV5-4 and TRBJ1-6, is ETGVTQSPTHLIKTRGQQVTLRCSSQSGHNTVSWYQQALGQGPQFIFQYYREEENGRGNFPPRFSGLQFPNYSSELNVNALELDDSALYLCASSQDNRANSPLHFGNGTRLTVT.

This clone was seen a handful of times. The chain employs TRBV10-3 and TRBJ2-5; a weak D match, TRBD2 (5 bases). The J call may be incorrect, as the DNA end agrees better with TRBJ2-7. The CDR3 has 13 residues. CDR1 is ENHRY, CDR2 SYGVKD, per germline. The CDR3 reads CAISEGLPYEQYF. Here the CDR3 DNA reads TGTGCCATCAGTGAAGGACTCCCATACGAGCAGTACTTC.

J is TRBJ1-2 and V is TRBV6-1, with 7 bases fitting TRBD1. Germline CDR1 and CDR2: MNHNS and SASEGT. Trimming cost V 7 bases and J 4 bases; bases outside gene matches: 12. The CDR3 is 15 amino acids. The CDR3 here is CASKTLPGTAYGYTF. The CDR3 region has the DNA TGTGCCAGCAAGACGCTCCCCGGGACAGCCTATGGCTACACCTTC.

This clone was picked up one time. In DNA form, the CDR3 reads TGTGCCAGCAGCTTACACGGTAATCAGCCCCAGCATTTT. Translation: CASSLHGNQPQHF. V gene TRBV7-2 combines with J gene TRBJ1-5; D is undetermined. The length of the CDR3 is 13 residues. V dropped 2 bases and J dropped 4 bases, with 6 bases sitting between them. Germline V gene sequence: CDR1 SGHTA, CDR2 FQGNSA.

Here the CDR3 DNA reads TGTGCCAGCACCCTTATCTTGGCTAGCGGATCCTACGAGCAGTACTTC. This translates into CASTLILASGSYEQYF. The genes are TRBV7-2 and TRBJ2-7, with 7 nucleotides matching TRBD2. V trimming: 7 bases; J trimming: 1 base; junction bases outside the gene matches: 13. The CDR3 totals 16 residues. Germline-derived CDR1 and CDR2 are SGHTA and FQGNSA.

The sample holds a few counts of this clone. The chain is built from TRBV27 and TRBJ1-1; 8 bases map to TRBD1. The V segment lost 7 bases and the J segment 5 bases; nucleotides outside the gene matches: 18. Germline V lookup: CDR1 MNHEY, CDR2 SMNVEV (reference sequence). This CDR3 is built from 17 residues. CDR3 loop: CASTLLGTGTPGTEAFF. The CDR3 region has the DNA TGTGCCAGCACCCTCTTGGGGACAGGCACCCCAGGTACTGAAGCTTTCTTT.

V gene TRBV6-5 combines with J gene TRBJ2-1; TRBD1 agrees at 7 bases. Germline CDR1 MNHEY, CDR2 SVGAGI. Germline trimming cut 2 bases from V and 8 bases from J; bases unmatched to any gene: 6. The CDR3 is 14 amino acids. This chain's CDR3 is CASSYRQGFYEQFF. The CDR3 nucleotides are TGTGCCAGCAGTTACCGACAGGGTTTCTATGAGCAGTTCTTC.

This clone showed up just a few times. The chain has TRBV2 and TRBJ1-2; TRBD1 agrees at 10 bases. This CDR3 region has 13 residues. The V gene's germline CDR1 is SNHLY and CDR2 FYNNEI. Germline trimming cut 8 bases from V and 2 bases from J; bases unmatched to any gene: 2. The CDR3 DNA follows: TGTGCCAGCCGGACAGGGGGGAACTATGGCTACACCTTC. Amino acids: CASRTGGNYGYTF.

As DNA, the CDR3 is TGTGCCAGTACCCCTACTAGCGGGAGGGAGACCCAGTACTTC. Protein product: CASTPTSGRETQYF. This chain links TRBV19 with TRBJ2-5; 12 bases match TRBD2. The CDR3 runs to 14 residues. From germline, CDR1 is LNHDA and CDR2 SQIVND (reference sequence). V was pared by 7 bases and J by 5 bases, with 5 bases of the junction left unmatched.

The chain joins TRBV6-6 to TRBJ2-7; 7 nucleotides agree with TRBD2. The V gene's germline CDR1 is MNHNY and CDR2 SVGAGI (reference sequence). The CDR3 runs to 12 residues. Trimming cost V 6 bases and J 4 bases; bases outside gene matches: 3. DNA for the CDR3: TGTGCCAGCAGGAGGGAGGGATACGAGCAGTACTTC. Protein: CASRREGYEQYF.